This T cell receptor beta chain was recorded in a study of T cell repertoires in cytomegalovirus infection. Study-level points and caveats: What dominated the ex vivo response were HLA-C-restricted CMV-specific TCR beta clonotypes. Of the TCR beta families, the public ones yielded a cumulative frequency that identified carriers of CMV plus the relevant HLA.

Trimming shortened V by 5 bases and J by 2 bases, and 16 bases separated the two germline ends. CDR1 and CDR2 from the germline V gene are SGHNT and YENEEA. The CDR3 covers 16 residues. In TCRdb, the reads were re-called with MiXCR into one record per CDR3 protein. The sample comprises 450,000 to 600,000 distinct CDR3 sequences, 30% to 35% of which are singletons, and roughly 17% rests with the top ten. This clonotype was seen a few times. The antigen remains unidentified. The V call is TRBV11-3, the J call TRBJ2-1, with D unclear. This TCR derives from a human donor in good health (CMV status not recorded). Some clones in this sample may be carry-over from other donors' samples. The sample here was cultured PBMCs, taken from culture after CMV antigen stimulation. The CDR3 DNA is TGTGCCAGCAGCGCCCAAAAGACGACCCCCTACAATGAGCAGTTCTTC. This gives the protein CASSAQKTTPYNEQFF. Together with reference TRBV11-3 and TRBJ2-1, the CDR3 gives the full variable domain: EAGVVQSPRYKIIEKKQPVAFWCNPISGHNTLYWYLQNLGQGPELLIRYENEEAVDDSQLPKDRFSAERLKGVDSTLKIQPAELGDSAVYLCASSAQKTTPYNEQFFGPGTRLTVL.